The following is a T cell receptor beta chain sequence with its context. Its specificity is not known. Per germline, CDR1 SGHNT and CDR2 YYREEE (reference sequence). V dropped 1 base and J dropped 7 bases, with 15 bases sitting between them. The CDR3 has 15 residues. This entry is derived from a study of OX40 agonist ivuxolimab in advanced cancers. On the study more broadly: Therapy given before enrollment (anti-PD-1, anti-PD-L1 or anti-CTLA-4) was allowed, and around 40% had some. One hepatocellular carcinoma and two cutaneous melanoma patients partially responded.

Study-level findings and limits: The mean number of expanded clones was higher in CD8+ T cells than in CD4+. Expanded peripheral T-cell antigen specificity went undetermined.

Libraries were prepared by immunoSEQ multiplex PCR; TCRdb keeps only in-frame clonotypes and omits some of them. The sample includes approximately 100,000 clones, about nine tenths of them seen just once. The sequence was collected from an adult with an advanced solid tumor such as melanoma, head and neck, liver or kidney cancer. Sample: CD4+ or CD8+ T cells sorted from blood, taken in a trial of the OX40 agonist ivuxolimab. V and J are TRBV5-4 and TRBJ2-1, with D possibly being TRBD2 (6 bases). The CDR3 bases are TGTGCCAGCAGCTTGAGGCCAGCGGGCTTAAATGAGCAGTTCTTC. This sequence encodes CASSLRPAGLNEQFF.